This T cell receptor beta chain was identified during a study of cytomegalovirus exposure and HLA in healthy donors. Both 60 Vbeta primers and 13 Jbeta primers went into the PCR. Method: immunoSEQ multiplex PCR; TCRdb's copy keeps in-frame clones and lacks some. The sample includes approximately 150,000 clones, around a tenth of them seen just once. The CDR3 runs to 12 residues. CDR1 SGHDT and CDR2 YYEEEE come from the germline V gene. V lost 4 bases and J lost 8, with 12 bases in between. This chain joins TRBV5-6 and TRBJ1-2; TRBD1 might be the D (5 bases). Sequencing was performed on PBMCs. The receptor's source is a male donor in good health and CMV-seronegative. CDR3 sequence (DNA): TGTGCCAGCAGCCCCGGGGGTGGAGGCTACACCTTC. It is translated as CASSPGGGGYTF.